These 21 T cell receptor beta chains share one sample of origin, sequenced in a study of blood T cell repertoires in COVID-19. TCRdb keeps only in-frame clones here, not all; method: immunoSEQ multiplex PCR. The sample records over 150,000 clones, around 80% being singletons. The specimen was peripheral blood. The receptors come from a woman aged 45 to 65 with acute or convalescent COVID-19.

The chain joins TRBV6-4 to TRBJ2-2; D perhaps matches TRBD1 (6 bases). The CDR3 runs to 14 residues. Between the trimmed V and J ends, which lost 8 bases and 1 base, there was a span of 11 bases. The germline gives CDR1 MRHNA, CDR2 SNTAGT. CDR3 loop: CASRDIGNTGELFF. CDR3 coding DNA: TGTGCCAGCCGGGACATCGGGAACACCGGGGAGCTGTTTTTT.

This sequence joins TRBV6-6 and TRBJ2-5; TRBD2 aligns across 11 bases. The V segment lost 6 bases and the J segment 0 bases; nucleotides outside the gene matches: 6. The germline V gene encodes CDR1 MNHNY and CDR2 SVGAGI (reference sequence). This CDR3 contains 16 residues. This CDR3 reads CASSKGTSGHQETQYF. The DNA of the CDR3 is TGTGCCAGCAGCAAGGGGACTAGCGGACACCAAGAGACCCAGTACTTC.

This clone was detected a few times. This chain connects TRBV5-4 to TRBJ1-4; D is possibly TRBD1 (6 bases). V lost 4 bases and J lost 4, with 17 bases in between. Germline lookup yields CDR1 SGHNT and CDR2 YYREEE (reference sequence). CDR3 length: 16 amino acids. CDR3 amino acids: CASSPAPGHLNEKLFF. CDR3 DNA: TGTGCCAGCAGCCCGGCTCCGGGACACCTTAATGAAAAACTGTTTTTT.

This chain uses TRBV28 with TRBJ1-2; no clear D. The V gene's germline CDR1 is MDHEN and CDR2 SYDVKM. Between the trimmed V and J ends, which lost 4 bases and 14 bases, there was a span of 14 bases. This CDR3 spans 11 amino acids. The CDR3 region has the DNA TGTGCCAGCAGTTCCTCCCTTCGGGGAACCTTC. Translating gives CASSSSLRGTF.

V usage is TRBV28 and J usage is TRBJ2-2; 8 bases agree with TRBD1. The germline V gene encodes CDR1 MDHEN and CDR2 SYDVKM. The CDR3 has 15 residues. After removal of 5 bases from V and 4 bases from J, the junction contained 6 bases not matched to a gene. The CDR3 bases are TGTGCCAGCAGTCGGACAGGGTCTCGCACCGGGGAGCTGTTTTTT. Translated: CASSRTGSRTGELFF. The variable domain in full, completed from reference TRBV28 and TRBJ2-2, reads DVKVTQSSRYLVKRTGEKVFLECVQDMDHENMFWYRQDPGLGLRLIYFSYDVKMKEKGDIPEGYSVSREKKERFSLILESASTNQTSMYLCASSRTGSRTGELFFGEGSRLTVL.

V is TRBV7-2 and J is TRBJ1-2; D may be TRBD1 (6 bases). The V end was cut by 4 bases, the J end by 8 bases, with 14 bases between. From germline, CDR1 is SGHTA and CDR2 FQGNSA. CDR3 length: 13 residues. The CDR3 protein is CASSSPDRSGYTF. The CDR3 nucleotides read TGTGCCAGCAGCTCCCCCGACAGGAGCGGCTACACCTTC.

This chain links TRBV6-5 with TRBJ1-1; no definite D call. This CDR3 spans 16 amino acids. Germline V gene sequence: CDR1 MNHEY, CDR2 SVGAGI. Between the trimmed V and J ends, which lost 0 bases and 1 base, there was a span of 12 bases. As DNA, the CDR3 is TGTGCCAGCAGTTACTCGAACCCGCGCGAGAACACTGAAGCTTTCTTT. It translates to CASSYSNPRENTEAFF.

The J gene is TRBJ1-4, the V gene TRBV7-8; TRBD1 matches at 7 bases. This CDR3 contains 16 residues. V lost 3 bases and J lost 11; bases outside the gene matches: 15. Germline V CDR1 and CDR2: SGHVS, FQNEAQ. In DNA form, the CDR3 reads TGTGCCAGCAGCTTTCGGACAGGCGGCCGCCAGAGGAAACTGTTTTTT. Encoded protein: CASSFRTGGRQRKLFF.

The chain joins TRBV28 to TRBJ2-2; 10 positions agree with TRBD1. V was clipped by 6 bases and J by 4 bases; unmatched bases: 8. This CDR3 is 16 amino acids long. The germline V gene has CDR1 MDHEN and CDR2 SYDVKM. The CDR3 region is CASRLLWTGGTGELFF. The DNA for the CDR3 is TGTGCCAGCAGACTCCTCTGGACAGGGGGCACCGGGGAGCTGTTTTTT.

The V and J genes are TRBV19 and TRBJ1-5; a weak D match, TRBD1 (5 bases). The germline V gene has CDR1 LNHDA and CDR2 SQIVND (reference sequence). The CDR3 is 14 amino acids. The V end lost 1 base, the J end lost 3 bases, and 7 bases lay between the germline ends. The CDR3 here is CASSIVTDNQPQHF. The CDR3 nucleotides are TGTGCCAGTAGTATAGTGACAGACAATCAGCCCCAGCATTTT.

V is TRBV9 and J is TRBJ1-2, with TRBD1 identical over 8 bases. The V gene's germline CDR1 is SGDLS and CDR2 YYNGEE. The CDR3 is 15 amino acids. Trimming cost V 3 bases and J 2 bases; bases outside gene matches: 6. CDR3 sequence: CASSAWTGSNYGYTF. The CDR3 nucleotides are TGTGCCAGCAGCGCCTGGACAGGGAGCAACTATGGCTACACCTTC. The full variable domain, in which reference TRBV9 and TRBJ1-2 provide the parts outside the CDR3, is DSGVTQTPKHLITATGQRVTLRCSPRSGDLSVYWYQQSLDQGLQFLIQYYNGEERAKGNILERFSAQQFPDLHSELNLSSLELGDSALYFCASSAWTGSNYGYTFGSGTRLTVV.

This clone was seen just once. The rearrangement links TRBV29-1 to TRBJ2-7; D is perhaps TRBD2 (5 bases). Germline loops: CDR1 SQVTM, CDR2 ANQGSEA. This CDR3 spans 16 amino acids. Trimming removed 6 bases from V and 1 base from J, with 22 bases in between. CDR3: CSVLSGPDWESYEQYF. The CDR3 DNA reads as TGCAGCGTCCTAAGCGGACCGGACTGGGAATCCTACGAGCAGTACTTC.

The chain employs TRBV7-9 and TRBJ2-7; 7 bases are a match to TRBD2. The CDR3 sequence is 18 residues long. V gave up 1 base and J gave up 1 base; unmatched junction bases: 13. Looked up from germline, CDR1 is SEHNR and CDR2 is FQNEAQ (reference sequence). The CDR3 is CASSLGKGRASGSYEQYF. CDR3 sequence (DNA): TGTGCCAGCAGCTTAGGAAAGGGGAGGGCTAGCGGATCCTACGAGCAGTACTTC.

The rearrangement links TRBV19 to TRBJ2-3; D might be TRBD2 (6 bases). In germline, CDR1 is LNHDA, CDR2 SQIVND (reference sequence). The CDR3 is 13 amino acids. Trimming removed 6 bases at V and 6 bases at J, with 13 bases between. In nucleotides, the CDR3 is TGTGCCAGTAGGGCGGGAAATGATGATACGCAGTATTTT. Protein: CASRAGNDDTQYF.

This clone was seen only once. The rearrangement links TRBV27 to TRBJ1-3, with 7 bases that match TRBD1. Germline V gene sequence: CDR1 MNHEY, CDR2 SMNVEV (reference sequence). V was clipped by 3 bases and J by 0 bases; unmatched bases: 8. This CDR3 is 17 amino acids long. Here the CDR3 DNA reads TGTGCCAGCAGTTTCTCGGGACAGCTCCTCTCTGGAAACACCATATATTTT. Its protein product is CASSFSGQLLSGNTIYF.

The chain joins TRBV21-1 to TRBJ2-1; the table calls TRBD1, which could not be checked here. TRBV21-1 is a pseudogene locus. The CDR3 contains 17 residues. This CDR3 is CASSERRGQGAADEQFF. CDR3 nucleotide sequence: TGTGCCAGCAGCGAAAGGAGGGGACAGGGGGCAGCGGATGAGCAGTTCTTC.

This rearrangement joins TRBV4-3 to TRBJ2-3, with D tentatively TRBD2 (5 bases). Germline V gene lookup returns CDR1 LGHNA and CDR2 YSLEER. CDR3 length: 15 amino acids. V was cut by 4 bases and J by 1 base, with 12 bases left in between. DNA for the CDR3: TGCGCCAGCAGCCGGGGAGAGTACGGCACAGATACGCAGTATTTT. Its protein is CASSRGEYGTDTQYF.

Concerning this clone: The sample contains more than one DNA sequence encoding this CDR3. The chain is built from TRBV11-2 and TRBJ2-7; D may be TRBD1 (5 bases). The CDR3 covers 13 residues. Germline loops: CDR1 SGHAT, CDR2 FQNNGV. The V gene lost 1 base and the J gene lost 4 bases, with 8 bases spanning the gap. CDR3 sequence (DNA): TGTGCCAGCAGCTTAGCAGGGTCTTACGAGCAGTACTTC. The encoded protein is CASSLAGSYEQYF.

In this sample, this clone turned up a few times. The CDR3 loop reads CASSESWTVDTIYF. The CDR3 DNA reads as TGTGCCAGCAGTGAATCGTGGACAGTCGACACCATATATTTT. V and J are TRBV6-1 and TRBJ1-3; D possibly corresponds to TRBD1 (6 bases). Trimming cost V 2 bases and J 8 bases, with 13 bases left between them. Germline V gives CDR1 MNHNS, CDR2 SASEGT. The CDR3 is 14 amino acids.

This sequence joins TRBV7-8 and TRBJ1-3, with TRBD1 identical over 7 bases. Germline V CDR1 and CDR2: SGHVS, FQNEAQ. The CDR3 loop spans 16 amino acids. After removal of 5 bases from V and 8 bases from J, the junction contained 15 bases not matched to a gene. CDR3 protein: CASSLGQGGESDTIYF. The CDR3 DNA reads TGTGCCAGCAGCCTAGGTCAGGGGGGCGAGTCGGACACCATATATTTT.

This chain links TRBV7-5 with TRBJ1-6. TRBV7-5 is given as a pseudogene. CDR3 length: 16 residues. The CDR3 sequence: CARSFLLGGGMLPLHF. The DNA for the CDR3 is TGTGCCAGAAGCTTCCTCCTGGGAGGGGGGATGTTACCCCTCCACTTT.